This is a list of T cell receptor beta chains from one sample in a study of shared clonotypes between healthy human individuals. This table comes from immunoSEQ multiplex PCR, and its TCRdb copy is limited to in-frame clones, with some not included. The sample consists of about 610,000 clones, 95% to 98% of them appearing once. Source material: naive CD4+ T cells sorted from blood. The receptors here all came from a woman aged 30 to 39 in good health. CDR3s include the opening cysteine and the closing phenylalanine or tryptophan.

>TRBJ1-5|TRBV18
CASSPGLGNQPQHF
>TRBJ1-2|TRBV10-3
CASTGNYGYTF
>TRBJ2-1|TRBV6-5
CASSYRAAEQFF
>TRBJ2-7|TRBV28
CASSFQGVSYEQYF
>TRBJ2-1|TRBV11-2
CASSPGARGFRNEQFF
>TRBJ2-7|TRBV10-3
CAISDRGLTRYEQYF
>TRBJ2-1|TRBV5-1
CASSFSSTSYNEQFF
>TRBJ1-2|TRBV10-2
CASSATRTLYGYTF
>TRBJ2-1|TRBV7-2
CASSPRGLAGYNEQFF
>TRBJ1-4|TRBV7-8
CASSHRRLATNEKLFF
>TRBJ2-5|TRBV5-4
CASSFTVLAGGQETQYF
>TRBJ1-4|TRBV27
CASSLGTGLNEKLFF
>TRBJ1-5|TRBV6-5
CASSPGPGGNQPQHF
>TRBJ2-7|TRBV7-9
CASSSDVLGLAGSSYEQYF
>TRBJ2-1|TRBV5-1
CASSAGLAGGYNEQFF
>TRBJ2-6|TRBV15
CATTQDLSGANVLTF
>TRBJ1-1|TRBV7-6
CASSLGRGQNTEAFF
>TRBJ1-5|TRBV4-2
CASSQEAGNSNQPQHF
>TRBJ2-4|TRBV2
CASRGAKNIQYF
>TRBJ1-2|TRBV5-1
CASSLGEEGGSYYGYTF
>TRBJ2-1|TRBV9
CASSVDGQTYNEQFF